This TCR beta chain comes out of a study of CD8 T cells in ankylosing spondylitis. Overall study findings and caveats: A TCR beta motif of several highly homologous variants appeared characteristic of ankylosing spondylitis blood. Reportedly, disease-linked clones are significantly enriched in ankylosing spondylitis patients' matched synovial fluid.

This clonotype was recorded at least ten times. The antigen remains unidentified. Generation of TCR beta libraries employed quantitative 5'-RACE incorporating molecular barcodes. TCRdb fed the 5' RACE reads into MiXCR, producing one record per CDR3 protein. The sample contains under 200,000 distinct CDR3 sequences, roughly 12% of which appear only once. The sequenced material came from blood, either unsorted or a sorted T cell fraction (not recorded which). The origin of this receptor is a male donor with ankylosing spondylitis or in good health (not recorded which).

The DNA for the CDR3 is TGTGCCTGGAGTGCTGCGGCAATACCAGAGACCCAGTACTTC. Residues: CAWSAAAIPETQYF. The chain couples TRBV30 to TRBJ2-5; D is unresolved. V lost 1 base and J 4 bases, leaving 13 bases between the germline ends. The CDR3 spans 14 residues. Germline V CDR1 and CDR2: GTSNPN, SVGIG (reference sequence).